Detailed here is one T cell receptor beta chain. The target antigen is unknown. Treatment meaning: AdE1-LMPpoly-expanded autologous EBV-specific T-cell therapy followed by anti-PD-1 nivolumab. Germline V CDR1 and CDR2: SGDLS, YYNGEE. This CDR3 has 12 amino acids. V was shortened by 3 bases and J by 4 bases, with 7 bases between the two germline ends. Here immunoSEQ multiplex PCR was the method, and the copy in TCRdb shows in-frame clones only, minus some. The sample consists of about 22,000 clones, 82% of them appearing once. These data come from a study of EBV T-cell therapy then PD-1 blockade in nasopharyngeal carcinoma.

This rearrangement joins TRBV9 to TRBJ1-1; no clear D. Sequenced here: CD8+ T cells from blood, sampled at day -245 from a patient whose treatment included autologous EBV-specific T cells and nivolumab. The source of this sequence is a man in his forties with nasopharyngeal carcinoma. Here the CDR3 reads CASSGGFTEAFF. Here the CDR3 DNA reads TGTGCCAGCAGCGGAGGTTTCACTGAAGCTTTCTTT.